The rows below give T cell receptor beta chains drawn from one sample of a study of T-cell memory formation after mild COVID-19. TCRdb reprocessed the 5' RACE reads with MiXCR, giving one entry per CDR3 protein. This repertoire shows about 280,000 distinct CDR3 sequences, 8% to 10% found once; its top ten account for roughly 22%. The sample was PBMCs or a T cell subset sorted from them (not recorded which). The receptors here all came from a man aged 18-30 years who had mild COVID-19 (a few samples of this study predate the infection). Cell type and time point are not known. Both conserved end residues are part of each CDR3. A D gene is named only where the DNA matches it firmly. Not all rows give a size; the values are once, few, many and, for expanded clones, a class.

clone_size,j_call,d_call,v_call,cdr3_aa,cdr3_nt
many,TRBJ2-1,-,TRBV2,CASRDTGTEQFF,TGTGCCAGCAGGGACACAGGGACTGAGCAGTTCTTC
-,TRBJ2-5,TRBD2,TRBV6-5,CASRPTSGGRKTQYF,TGTGCCAGCAGACCTACTAGCGGGGGGAGGAAGACCCAGTACTTC
few,TRBJ2-5,TRBD2,TRBV30,CAWETGGSETQYF,TGTGCCTGGGAAACGGGGGGGAGCGAGACCCAGTACTTC
few,TRBJ2-4,-,TRBV3-1,CASSQGRDSLAKNIQYF,TGTGCCAGCAGCCAAGGTCGCGACTCGCTAGCCAAAAACATTCAGTACTTC
-,TRBJ1-6,TRBD1,TRBV11-2,CASSLEGTGASPLHF,TGTGCCAGCAGCTTAGAAGGGACAGGAGCTTCACCCCTCCACTTT
-,TRBJ1-1,-,TRBV28,CASSPPEQTEAFF,TGTGCCAGCAGTCCGCCGGAACAGACTGAAGCTTTCTTT
-,TRBJ1-2,-,TRBV6-6,CASSYPAGRDYGYTF,TGTGCCAGCAGTTACCCAGCAGGGCGGGACTATGGCTACACCTTC
-,TRBJ1-2,-,TRBV24-1,CATSDDSRKGYTF,TGTGCCACCAGTGACGACTCGCGTAAGGGCTACACCTTC
few,TRBJ1-2,-,TRBV11-1,CASSRRSYGYTF,TGTGCCAGCAGCCGCAGGAGCTATGGCTACACCTTC
-,TRBJ2-5,TRBD1,TRBV20-1,CSARDSPRTRGRETQYF,TGCAGTGCTAGAGACTCACCAAGAACGAGGGGGCGAGAGACCCAGTACTTC
-,TRBJ2-1,TRBD1,TRBV18,CASSLAGTGEPNEQFF,TGTGCCAGCTCACTAGCCGGGACAGGCGAACCCAATGAGCAGTTCTTC
few,TRBJ2-3,TRBD2,TRBV4-2,CASSVGLAGFTDTQYF,TGTGCCAGCAGCGTGGGACTAGCGGGGTTCACAGATACGCAGTATTTT
once,TRBJ2-7,TRBD2,TRBV9,CASSVGDSGVYEQYF,TGTGCCAGCAGCGTAGGGGATAGCGGGGTCTACGAGCAGTACTTC
-,TRBJ1-6,-,TRBV6-5,CASSYKSSYNSPLHF,TGTGCCAGCAGTTACAAGAGCTCCTATAATTCACCCCTCCACTTT
few,TRBJ1-6,-,TRBV6-1,CASSESGQTPLHF,TGTGCCAGCAGTGAGTCGGGCCAGACACCCCTCCACTTT
-,TRBJ2-3,TRBD2,TRBV12-3/TRBV12-4,CASSSTWASGGGDTQYF,TGTGCCAGCAGCTCTACCTGGGCTAGCGGGGGGGGCGATACGCAGTATTTT
few,TRBJ1-3,-,TRBV5-1,CASSLAEDSGNTIYF,TGCGCCAGCAGCTTGGCTGAGGACTCTGGAAACACCATATATTTT
many,TRBJ2-1,-,TRBV5-1,CASSLGTAHNEQFF,TGCGCCAGCAGCTTGGGGACAGCCCACAATGAGCAGTTCTTC
few,TRBJ2-2,TRBD1,TRBV19,CASSIYRGPTGELFF,TGTGCCAGTAGTATCTACAGGGGGCCCACCGGGGAGCTGTTTTTT
-,TRBJ2-1,-,TRBV29-1,CSVTGSSYNEQFF,TGCAGCGTGACGGGTAGCTCCTACAATGAGCAGTTCTTC
many,TRBJ2-5,-,TRBV9,CASSLSGAETQYF,TGTGCCAGCAGCTTATCGGGGGCGGAGACCCAGTACTTC
few,TRBJ2-5,-,TRBV7-6,CASSAEGVAETQYF,TGTGCCAGCAGCGCCGAGGGGGTCGCGGAGACCCAGTACTTC
-,TRBJ1-1,-,TRBV9,CASSGWGRNTEAFF,TGTGCCAGCAGCGGATGGGGACGGAACACTGAAGCTTTCTTT
-,TRBJ2-5,-,TRBV5-1,CASRSLGGPQETQYF,TGCGCCAGTAGGAGCCTTGGGGGGCCCCAAGAGACCCAGTACTTC
few,TRBJ1-2,TRBD1,TRBV6-5,CASNPNQGADGYTF,TGTGCAAGCAACCCCAACCAGGGGGCGGATGGCTACACCTTC
-,TRBJ2-3,TRBD2,TRBV20-1,CSAPRGGTDTQYF,TGCAGTGCACCCCGGGGGGGCACAGATACGCAGTATTTT
-,TRBJ2-2,-,TRBV9,CASSYRGGLVAGELFF,TGTGCCAGCAGTTATAGGGGGGGCCTCGTGGCCGGGGAGCTGTTTTTT
-,TRBJ1-1,-,TRBV4-3,CASSQEFGWGFSEAFF,TGCGCCAGCAGCCAAGAATTCGGATGGGGGTTCTCTGAAGCTTTCTTT
-,TRBJ2-1,TRBD2,TRBV15,CATSRARVSGGHNEQFF,TGTGCCACCAGCAGGGCCCGGGTTAGCGGGGGGCACAATGAGCAGTTCTTC
-,TRBJ1-1,TRBD1,TRBV5-1,CASSPTVQTGMNTEAFF,TGCGCCAGCAGCCCAACCGTTCAGACAGGGATGAACACTGAAGCTTTCTTT
-,TRBJ1-4,-,TRBV6-5,CASTPSGPATNEKLFF,TGTGCCAGCACCCCAAGTGGTCCGGCAACTAATGAAAAACTGTTTTTT
-,TRBJ2-3,TRBD2,TRBV5-8,CASSFPSGGHSTDTQYF,TGTGCCAGCAGCTTCCCTAGCGGGGGGCACAGCACAGATACGCAGTATTTT
few,TRBJ1-2,TRBD1,TRBV18,CASSLTGQEYGYTF,TGTGCCAGCTCACTTACGGGACAGGAGTATGGCTACACCTTC
-,TRBJ2-5,-,TRBV20-1,CSARQGRLWAQETQYF,TGCAGTGCTAGACAGGGGCGGCTGTGGGCCCAAGAGACCCAGTACTTC
-,TRBJ1-1,TRBD1,TRBV2,CASSEYRGPNTEAFF,TGTGCCAGCAGTGAGTACAGGGGGCCGAACACTGAAGCTTTCTTT
-,TRBJ1-2,-,TRBV30,CAWSGGPGGGYTF,TGTGCCTGGAGTGGCGGGCCAGGAGGAGGCTACACCTTC
-,TRBJ2-5,TRBD1,TRBV7-2,CASSSWGTGGETQYF,TGTGCCAGCAGCTCGTGGGGGACAGGTGGGGAGACCCAGTACTTC
many,TRBJ2-1,-,TRBV29-1,CSVYFLRSYNEQFF,TGCAGCGTTTACTTTCTGAGGTCCTACAATGAGCAGTTCTTC
few,TRBJ2-1,TRBD1,TRBV7-3,CASSAGTGLYNEQFF,TGTGCCAGCAGCGCCGGGACAGGGCTATACAATGAGCAGTTCTTC
-,TRBJ1-2,TRBD1,TRBV6-1,CASRVDRDIGGYTF,TGTGCCAGCAGAGTGGACAGGGATATCGGTGGCTACACCTTC
-,TRBJ2-3,-,TRBV5-1,CASSLMVSDTQYF,TGCGCCAGCAGCTTGATGGTGTCAGATACGCAGTATTTT
many,TRBJ2-3,TRBD1,TRBV24-1,CATSDSRGRGLYTQYF,TGTGCCACCAGTGATTCAAGGGGCAGGGGGCTTTATACGCAGTATTTT
-,TRBJ1-2,-,TRBV6-6,CASSSRGDGYGYTF,TGTGCCAGCAGTTCTCGAGGGGACGGCTATGGCTACACCTTC
few,TRBJ2-1,-,TRBV13,CASSGGGAYNEQFF,TGTGCCAGCAGCGGCGGTGGGGCCTACAATGAGCAGTTCTTC
many,TRBJ2-1,-,TRBV11-2,CASSPSGASGNEQFF,TGTGCCAGCAGCCCATCAGGGGCTAGCGGCAATGAGCAGTTCTTC
few,TRBJ1-1,-,TRBV14,CASSRRGALNTEAFF,TGTGCCAGCAGCCGCCGGGGGGCCCTAAACACTGAAGCTTTCTTT
-,TRBJ2-3,TRBD2,TRBV6-6,CASSASGDTQYF,TGTGCCAGCTCAGCTAGCGGGGATACGCAGTATTTT
few,TRBJ1-5,-,TRBV5-6,CASSAGQRNQPQHF,TGTGCCAGCAGTGCAGGACAAAGAAATCAGCCCCAGCATTTT
-,TRBJ1-1,-,TRBV6-6,CASSTTKGGDTEAFF,TGTGCCAGCAGCACCACGAAGGGGGGGGACACTGAAGCTTTCTTT
-,TRBJ2-3,TRBD1,TRBV7-8,CASSLVVGQGYTDTQYF,TGTGCCAGCAGCTTAGTTGTAGGACAGGGGTACACAGATACGCAGTATTTT
-,TRBJ2-4,TRBD2,TRBV4-1,CASSAGTNKNIQYF,TGCGCCAGCAGTGCTGGGACTAACAAAAACATTCAGTACTTC
many,TRBJ1-2,TRBD1,TRBV5-5,CASSFQTGNYGYTF,TGTGCCAGCAGCTTCCAGACAGGGAACTATGGCTACACCTTC
many,TRBJ1-2,TRBD1,TRBV6-5,CASKGTGTGRANYGYTF,TGTGCCAGCAAAGGGACCGGGACAGGGAGAGCTAACTATGGCTACACCTTC
-,TRBJ2-7,TRBD1,TRBV7-2,CASSGQGGPYEQYF,TGTGCCAGCAGCGGACAGGGGGGACCCTACGAGCAGTACTTC
few,TRBJ2-3,-,TRBV4-2,CASSQVDRTDTQYF,TGTGCCAGCAGCCAAGTAGACCGAACAGATACGCAGTATTTT
many,TRBJ2-7,TRBD1,TRBV12-3/TRBV12-4,CASSSEGAEFYQYF,TGTGCCAGCAGTTCAGAGGGGGCCGAATTTTACCAGTACTTC
-,TRBJ2-3,TRBD1,TRBV5-4,CASSPTGGDDTQYF,TGTGCCAGCAGCCCGACAGGGGGGGATGATACGCAGTATTTT